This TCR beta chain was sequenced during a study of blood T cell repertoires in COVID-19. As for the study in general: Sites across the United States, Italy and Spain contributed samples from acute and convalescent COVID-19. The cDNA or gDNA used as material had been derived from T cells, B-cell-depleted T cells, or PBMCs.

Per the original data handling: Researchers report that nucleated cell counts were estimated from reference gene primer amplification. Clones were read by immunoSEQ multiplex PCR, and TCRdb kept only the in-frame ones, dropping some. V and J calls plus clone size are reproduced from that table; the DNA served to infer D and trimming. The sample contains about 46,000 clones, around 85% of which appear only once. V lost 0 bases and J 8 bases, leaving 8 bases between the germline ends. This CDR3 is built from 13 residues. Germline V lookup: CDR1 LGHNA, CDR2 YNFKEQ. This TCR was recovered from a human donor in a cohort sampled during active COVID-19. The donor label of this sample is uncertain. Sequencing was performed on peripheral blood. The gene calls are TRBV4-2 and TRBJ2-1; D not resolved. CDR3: CASSQDLQDEQFF. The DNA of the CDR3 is TGTGCCAGCAGCCAAGATCTCCAGGATGAGCAGTTCTTC.